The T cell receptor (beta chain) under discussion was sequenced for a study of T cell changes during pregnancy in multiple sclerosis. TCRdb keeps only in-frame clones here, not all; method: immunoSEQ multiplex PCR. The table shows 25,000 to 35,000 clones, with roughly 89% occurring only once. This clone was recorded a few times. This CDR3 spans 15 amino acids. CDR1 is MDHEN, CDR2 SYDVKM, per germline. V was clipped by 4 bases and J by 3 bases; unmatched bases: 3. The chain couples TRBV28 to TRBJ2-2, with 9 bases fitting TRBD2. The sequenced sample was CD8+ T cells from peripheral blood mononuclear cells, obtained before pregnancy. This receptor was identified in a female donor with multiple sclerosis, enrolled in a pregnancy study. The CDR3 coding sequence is TGTGCCAGCAGTTCCTTAGCGGGAGACACCGGGGAGCTGTTTTTT. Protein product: CASSSLAGDTGELFF.